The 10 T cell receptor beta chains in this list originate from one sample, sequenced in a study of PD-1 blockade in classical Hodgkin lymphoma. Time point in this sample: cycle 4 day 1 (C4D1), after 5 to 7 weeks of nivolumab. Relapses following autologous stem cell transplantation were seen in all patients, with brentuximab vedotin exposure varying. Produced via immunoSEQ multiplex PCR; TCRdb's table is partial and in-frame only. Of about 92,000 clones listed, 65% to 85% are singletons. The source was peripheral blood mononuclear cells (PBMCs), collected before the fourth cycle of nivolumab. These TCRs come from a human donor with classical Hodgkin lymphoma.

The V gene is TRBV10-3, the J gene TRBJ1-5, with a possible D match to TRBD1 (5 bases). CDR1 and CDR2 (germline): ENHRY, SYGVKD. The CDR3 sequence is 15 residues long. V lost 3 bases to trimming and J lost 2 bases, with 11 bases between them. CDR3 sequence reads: CAISDGGGGNQPQHF. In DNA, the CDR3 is TGTGCCATCAGTGATGGGGGGGGAGGCAATCAGCCCCAGCATTTT.

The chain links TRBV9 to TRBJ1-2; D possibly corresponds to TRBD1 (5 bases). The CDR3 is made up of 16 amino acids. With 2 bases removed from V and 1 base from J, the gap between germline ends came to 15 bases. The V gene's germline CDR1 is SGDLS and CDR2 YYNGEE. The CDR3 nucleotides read TGTGCCAGCAGCGTCGGGGGAGGGAAGGGTAACTATGGCTACACCTTC. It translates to CASSVGGGKGNYGYTF.

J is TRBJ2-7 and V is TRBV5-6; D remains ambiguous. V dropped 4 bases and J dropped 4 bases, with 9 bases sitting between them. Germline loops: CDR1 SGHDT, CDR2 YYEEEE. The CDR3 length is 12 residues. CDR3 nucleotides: TGTGCCAGCAGCCCAGTGGGGTACGAGCAGTACTTC. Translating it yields CASSPVGYEQYF.

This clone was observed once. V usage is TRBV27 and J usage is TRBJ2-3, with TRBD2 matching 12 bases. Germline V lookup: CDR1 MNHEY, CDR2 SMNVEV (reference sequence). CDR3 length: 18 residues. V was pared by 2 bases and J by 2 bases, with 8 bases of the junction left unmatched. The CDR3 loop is CASSLSYGLAGPTDTQYF. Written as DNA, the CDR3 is TGTGCCAGCAGTTTAAGCTACGGACTAGCGGGACCCACAGATACGCAGTATTTT.

The CDR3 is CASSRLVFDADTQYF. The DNA for the CDR3 is TGTGCCAGCAGTCGACTAGTTTTCGATGCAGATACGCAGTATTTT. The chain carries TRBV5-6 and TRBJ2-3; TRBD2 might be the D (6 bases). Germline CDR1 is SGHDT and CDR2 is YYEEEE. With 5 bases removed from V and 4 bases from J, the gap between germline ends came to 17 bases. The CDR3 is 15 amino acids.

In nucleotides, the CDR3 is TGTGCCAGCAGTGACACAGCTAACTATGGCTACACCTTC. Translating it yields CASSDTANYGYTF. The chain is built from TRBV2 and TRBJ1-2; D is undetermined. Trimming pared 3 bases from V and 0 bases from J, leaving 5 bases between. CDR3 size: 13 residues. Germline V gene data show CDR1 as SNHLY and CDR2 as FYNNEI.

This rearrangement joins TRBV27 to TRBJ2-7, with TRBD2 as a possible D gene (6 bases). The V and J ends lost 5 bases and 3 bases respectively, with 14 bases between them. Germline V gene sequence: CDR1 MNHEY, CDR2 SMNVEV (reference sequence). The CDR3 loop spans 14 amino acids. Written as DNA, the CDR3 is TGTGCCAGCAGTACCAATAGCGGAAGCTACGAGCAGTACTTC. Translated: CASSTNSGSYEQYF.

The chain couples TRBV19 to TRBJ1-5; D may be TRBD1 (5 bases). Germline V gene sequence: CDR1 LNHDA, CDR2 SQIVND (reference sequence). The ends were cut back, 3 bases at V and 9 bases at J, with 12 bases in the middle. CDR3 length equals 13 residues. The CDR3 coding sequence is TGTGCCAGTAGTATCCCCGGGGGAATGCCCCAGCATTTT. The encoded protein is CASSIPGGMPQHF.

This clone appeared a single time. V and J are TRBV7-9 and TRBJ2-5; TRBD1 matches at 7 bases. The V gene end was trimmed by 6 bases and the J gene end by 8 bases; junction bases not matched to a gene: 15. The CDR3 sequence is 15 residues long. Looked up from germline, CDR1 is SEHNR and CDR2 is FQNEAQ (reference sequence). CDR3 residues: CASSYYSDRVDTQYF. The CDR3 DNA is TGTGCCAGCAGTTACTATTCCGACAGGGTGGATACCCAGTACTTC.

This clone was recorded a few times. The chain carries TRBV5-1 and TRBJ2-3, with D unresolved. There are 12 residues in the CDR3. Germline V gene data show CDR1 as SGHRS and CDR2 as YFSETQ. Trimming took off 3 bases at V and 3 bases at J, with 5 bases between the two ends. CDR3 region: CASSSETDTQYF. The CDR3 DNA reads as TGCGCCAGCAGCTCCGAGACAGATACGCAGTATTTT.